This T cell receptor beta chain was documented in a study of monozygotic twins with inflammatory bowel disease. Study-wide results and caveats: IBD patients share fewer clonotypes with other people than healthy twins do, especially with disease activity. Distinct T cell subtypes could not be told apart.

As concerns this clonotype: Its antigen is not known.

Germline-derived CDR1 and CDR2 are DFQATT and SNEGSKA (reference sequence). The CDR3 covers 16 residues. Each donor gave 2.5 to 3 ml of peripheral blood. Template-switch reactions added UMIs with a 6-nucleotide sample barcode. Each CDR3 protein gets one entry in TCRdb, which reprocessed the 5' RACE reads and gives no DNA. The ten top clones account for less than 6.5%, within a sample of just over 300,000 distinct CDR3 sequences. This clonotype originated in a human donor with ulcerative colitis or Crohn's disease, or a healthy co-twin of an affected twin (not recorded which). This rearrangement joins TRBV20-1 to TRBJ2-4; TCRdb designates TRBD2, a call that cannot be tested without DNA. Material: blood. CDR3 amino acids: CSALLAGTLAKNMQYF.